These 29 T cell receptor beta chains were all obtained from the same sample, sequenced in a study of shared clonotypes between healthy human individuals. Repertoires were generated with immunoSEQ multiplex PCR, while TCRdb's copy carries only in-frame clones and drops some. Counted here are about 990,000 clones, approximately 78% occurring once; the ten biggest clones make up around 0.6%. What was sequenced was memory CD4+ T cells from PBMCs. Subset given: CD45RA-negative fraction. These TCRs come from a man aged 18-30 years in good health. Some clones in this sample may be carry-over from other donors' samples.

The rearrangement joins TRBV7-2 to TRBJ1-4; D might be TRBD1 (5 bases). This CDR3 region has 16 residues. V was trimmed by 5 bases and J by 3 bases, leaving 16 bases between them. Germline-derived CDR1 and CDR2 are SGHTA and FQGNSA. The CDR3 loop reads CASSPREGGANEKLFF. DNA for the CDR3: TGTGCCAGCAGCCCACGGGAGGGAGGGGCTAATGAAAAACTGTTTTTT.

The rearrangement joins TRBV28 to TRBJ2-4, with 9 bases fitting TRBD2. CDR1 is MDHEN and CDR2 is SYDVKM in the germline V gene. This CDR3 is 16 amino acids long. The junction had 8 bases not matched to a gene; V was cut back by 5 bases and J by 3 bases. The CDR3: CASSAPSGTVKNIQYF. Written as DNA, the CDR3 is TGTGCCAGCAGTGCGCCTAGCGGGACTGTCAAAAACATTCAGTACTTC.

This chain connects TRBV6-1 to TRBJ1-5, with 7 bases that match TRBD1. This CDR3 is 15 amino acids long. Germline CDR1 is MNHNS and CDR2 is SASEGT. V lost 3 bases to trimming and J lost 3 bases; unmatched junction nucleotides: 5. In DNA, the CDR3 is TGTGCCAGCAGTGAGCAGGGGGGGATCAATCAGCCCCAGCATTTT. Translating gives CASSEQGGINQPQHF.

For the CDR3, the DNA is TGTGCCAGCAGTTCCCTAACTAGCGGGACTTCCTACGAGCAGTACTTC. Protein product: CASSSLTSGTSYEQYF. V and J are TRBV28 and TRBJ2-7; TRBD2 agrees at 10 bases. The CDR3 is 16 residues long. Per germline, CDR1 MDHEN and CDR2 SYDVKM. The junction had 7 bases not matched to a gene; V was cut back by 4 bases and J by 1 base.

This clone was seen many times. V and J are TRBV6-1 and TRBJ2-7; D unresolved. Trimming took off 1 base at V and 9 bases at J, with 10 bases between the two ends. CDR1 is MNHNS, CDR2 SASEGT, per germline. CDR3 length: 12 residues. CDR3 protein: CASSEGASVQYF. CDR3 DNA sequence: TGTGCCAGCAGTGAAGGGGCGTCGGTGCAGTACTTC.

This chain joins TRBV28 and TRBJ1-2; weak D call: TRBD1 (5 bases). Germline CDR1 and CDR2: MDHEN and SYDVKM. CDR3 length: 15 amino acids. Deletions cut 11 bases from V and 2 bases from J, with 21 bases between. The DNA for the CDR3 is TGTGCCGCCCTGGGAGGGACGGTCCCGAACTATGGCTACACCTTC. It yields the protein CAALGGTVPNYGYTF.

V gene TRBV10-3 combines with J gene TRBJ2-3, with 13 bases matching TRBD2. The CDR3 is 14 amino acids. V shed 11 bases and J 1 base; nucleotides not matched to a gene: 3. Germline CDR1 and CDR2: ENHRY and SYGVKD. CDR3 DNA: TGTGCCTCCGGACTAGCGGGGGGCACAGATACGCAGTATTTT. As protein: CASGLAGGTDTQYF.

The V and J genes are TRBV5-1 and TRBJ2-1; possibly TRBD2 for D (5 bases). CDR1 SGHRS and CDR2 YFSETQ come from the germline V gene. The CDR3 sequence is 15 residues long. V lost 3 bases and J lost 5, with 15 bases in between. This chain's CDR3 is CASSSDTGINNEQFF. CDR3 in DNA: TGCGCCAGCAGCTCCGACACCGGGATTAACAATGAGCAGTTCTTC.

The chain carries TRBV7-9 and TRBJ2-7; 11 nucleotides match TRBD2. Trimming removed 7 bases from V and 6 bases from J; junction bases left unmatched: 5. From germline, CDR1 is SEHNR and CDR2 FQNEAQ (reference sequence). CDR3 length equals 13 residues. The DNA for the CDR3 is TGTGCCAGCATCAGGCTAGCGGGAGGCGAGCAGTACTTC. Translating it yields CASIRLAGGEQYF.

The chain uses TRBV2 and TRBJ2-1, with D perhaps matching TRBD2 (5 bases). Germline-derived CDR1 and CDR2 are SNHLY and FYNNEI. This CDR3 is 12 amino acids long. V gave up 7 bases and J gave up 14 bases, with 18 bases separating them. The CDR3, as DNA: TGTGCCAGCACCCGGGTGCCTACGGAGGAGTTCTTC. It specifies CASTRVPTEEFF.

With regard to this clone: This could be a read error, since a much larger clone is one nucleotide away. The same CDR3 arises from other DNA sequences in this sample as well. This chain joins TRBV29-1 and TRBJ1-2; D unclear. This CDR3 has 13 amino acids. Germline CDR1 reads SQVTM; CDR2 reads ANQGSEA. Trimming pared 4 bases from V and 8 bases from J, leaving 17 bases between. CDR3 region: CSVGGGGFYGYTF. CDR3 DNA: TGCAGCGTTGGGGGTGGAGGGTTCTACGGCTACACCTTC.

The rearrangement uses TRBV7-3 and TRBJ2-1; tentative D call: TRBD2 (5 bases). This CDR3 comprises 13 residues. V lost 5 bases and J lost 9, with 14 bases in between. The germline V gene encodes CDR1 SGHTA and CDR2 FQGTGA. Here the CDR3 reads CASSTTSFGEQFF. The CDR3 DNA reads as TGTGCCAGCAGCACCACTAGTTTTGGTGAGCAGTTCTTC.

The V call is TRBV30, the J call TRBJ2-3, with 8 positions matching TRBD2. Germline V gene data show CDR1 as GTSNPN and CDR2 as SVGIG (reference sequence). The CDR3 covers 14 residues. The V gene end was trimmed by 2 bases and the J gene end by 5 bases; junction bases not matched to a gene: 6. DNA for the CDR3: TGTGCCTGGAGTCTCGGACTAGCAGTAGATACGCAGTATTTT. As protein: CAWSLGLAVDTQYF.

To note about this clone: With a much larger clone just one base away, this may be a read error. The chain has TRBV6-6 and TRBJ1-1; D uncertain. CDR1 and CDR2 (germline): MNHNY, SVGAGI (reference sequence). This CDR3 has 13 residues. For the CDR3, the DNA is TGTGCCAGCAGTTGGAACGGGAACGCTGAAGCTTTCTTT. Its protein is CASSWNGNAEAFF.

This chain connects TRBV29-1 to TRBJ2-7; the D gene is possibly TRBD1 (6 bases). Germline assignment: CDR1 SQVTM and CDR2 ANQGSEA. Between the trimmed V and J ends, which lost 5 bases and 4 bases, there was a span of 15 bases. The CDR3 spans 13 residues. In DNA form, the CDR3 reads TGCAGCGTTCGTCAGGGGCCCTGGTACGAGCAGTACTTC. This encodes CSVRQGPWYEQYF.

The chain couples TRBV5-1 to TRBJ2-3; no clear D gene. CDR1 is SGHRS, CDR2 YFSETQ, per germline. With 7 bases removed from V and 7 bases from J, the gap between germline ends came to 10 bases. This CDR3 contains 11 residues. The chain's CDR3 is CASGPLYTQYF. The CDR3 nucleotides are TGCGCCAGCGGCCCTCTCTATACGCAGTATTTT.

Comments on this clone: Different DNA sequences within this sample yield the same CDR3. Here the CDR3 reads CASSLAGSQETQYF. The CDR3 DNA is TGTGCCAGCAGTTTAGCGGGAAGCCAAGAGACCCAGTACTTC. The chain carries TRBV28 and TRBJ2-5; D might be TRBD2 (6 bases). Trimming stripped 2 bases from V and 1 base from J, with 8 bases between. Germline-derived CDR1 and CDR2 are MDHEN and SYDVKM. This CDR3 has 14 residues. The full variable domain, with the rest looked up from reference TRBV28 and TRBJ2-5, is DVKVTQSSRYLVKRTGEKVFLECVQDMDHENMFWYRQDPGLGLRLIYFSYDVKMKEKGDIPEGYSVSREKKERFSLILESASTNQTSMYLCASSLAGSQETQYFGPGTRLLVL.

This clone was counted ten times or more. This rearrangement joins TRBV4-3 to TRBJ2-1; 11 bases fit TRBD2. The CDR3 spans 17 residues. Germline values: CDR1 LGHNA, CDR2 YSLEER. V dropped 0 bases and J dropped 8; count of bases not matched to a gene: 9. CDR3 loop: CASSQEAISGRVHEQFF. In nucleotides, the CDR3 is TGCGCCAGCAGCCAAGAAGCGATTAGCGGGAGGGTGCATGAGCAGTTCTTC.

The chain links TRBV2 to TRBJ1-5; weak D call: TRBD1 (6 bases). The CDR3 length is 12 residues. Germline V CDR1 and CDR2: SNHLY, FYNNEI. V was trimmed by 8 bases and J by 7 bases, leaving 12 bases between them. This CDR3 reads CASQQGRQPQHF. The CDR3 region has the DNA TGTGCCAGCCAACAGGGCAGGCAGCCCCAGCATTTT.

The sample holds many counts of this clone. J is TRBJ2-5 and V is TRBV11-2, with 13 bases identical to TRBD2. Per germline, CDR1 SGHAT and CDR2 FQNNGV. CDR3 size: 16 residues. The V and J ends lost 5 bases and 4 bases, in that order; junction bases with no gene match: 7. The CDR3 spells CASSVGLAGVGETQYF. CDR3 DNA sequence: TGTGCCAGCAGCGTAGGACTAGCGGGAGTCGGAGAGACCCAGTACTTC.

CDR3 coding DNA: TGTGCAATGCGGGGGCCGTCCTACGAGCAGTACTTC. It yields the protein CAMRGPSYEQYF. This chain links TRBV12-2 with TRBJ2-7; the table's D call, TRBD2, has no DNA check behind it. TRBV12-2 counts as a pseudogene. This CDR3 has 12 residues.

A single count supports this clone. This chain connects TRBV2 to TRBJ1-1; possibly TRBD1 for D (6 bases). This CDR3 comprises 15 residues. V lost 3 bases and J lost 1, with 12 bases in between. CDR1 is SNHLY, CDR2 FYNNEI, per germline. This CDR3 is CASSEVETGNTEAFF. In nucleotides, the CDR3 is TGTGCCAGCAGTGAGGTAGAGACAGGGAACACTGAAGCTTTCTTT.

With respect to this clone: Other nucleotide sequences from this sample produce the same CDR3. In nucleotides, the CDR3 is TGTGCCAGCCGGACTGAGAATCAGCCCCAGCATTTT. Amino acids: CASRTENQPQHF. The chain recombines TRBV18 with TRBJ1-5; D ambiguous. V was shortened by 8 bases and J by 4 bases, with 9 bases between the two germline ends. The germline V gene has CDR1 KGHSH and CDR2 LQKENI. The CDR3 runs 12 residues.

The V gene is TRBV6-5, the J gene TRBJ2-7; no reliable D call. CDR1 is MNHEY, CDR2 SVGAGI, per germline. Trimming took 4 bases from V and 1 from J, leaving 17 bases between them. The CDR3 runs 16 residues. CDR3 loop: CASSSPSRRPSYEQYF. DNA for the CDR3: TGTGCCAGCAGTTCTCCTAGTCGCAGGCCATCCTACGAGCAGTACTTC.

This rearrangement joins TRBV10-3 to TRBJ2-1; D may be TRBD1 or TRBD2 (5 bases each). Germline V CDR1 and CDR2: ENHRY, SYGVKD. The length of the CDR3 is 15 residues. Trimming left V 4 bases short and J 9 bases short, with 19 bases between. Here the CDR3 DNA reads TGTGCCATCAGTGGGGGCAGCGGAGGCTACTCTGAGCAGTTCTTC. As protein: CAISGGSGGYSEQFF.

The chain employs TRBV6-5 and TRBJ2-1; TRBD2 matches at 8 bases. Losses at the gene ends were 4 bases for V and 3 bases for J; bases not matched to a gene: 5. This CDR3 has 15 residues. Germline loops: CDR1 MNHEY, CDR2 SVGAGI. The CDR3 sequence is CASSFTGGGYNEQFF. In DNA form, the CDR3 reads TGTGCCAGCAGTTTCACGGGAGGGGGCTACAATGAGCAGTTCTTC.

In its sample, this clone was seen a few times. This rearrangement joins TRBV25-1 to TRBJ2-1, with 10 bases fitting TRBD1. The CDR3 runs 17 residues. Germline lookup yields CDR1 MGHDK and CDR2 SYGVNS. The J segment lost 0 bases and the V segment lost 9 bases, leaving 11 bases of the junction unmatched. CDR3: CARGFGTGVFSYNEQFF. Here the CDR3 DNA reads TGTGCCAGGGGTTTTGGGACAGGGGTCTTCTCCTACAATGAGCAGTTCTTC.

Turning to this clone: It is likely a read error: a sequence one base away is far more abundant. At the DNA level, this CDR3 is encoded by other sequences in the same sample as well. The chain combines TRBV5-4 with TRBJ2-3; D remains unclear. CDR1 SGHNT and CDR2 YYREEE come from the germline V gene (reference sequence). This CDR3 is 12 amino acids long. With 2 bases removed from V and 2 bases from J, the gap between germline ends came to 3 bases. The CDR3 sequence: CASSLDTDTQYF. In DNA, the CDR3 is TGTGCCAGCAGCTTAGACACAGATACGCAGTATTTT.

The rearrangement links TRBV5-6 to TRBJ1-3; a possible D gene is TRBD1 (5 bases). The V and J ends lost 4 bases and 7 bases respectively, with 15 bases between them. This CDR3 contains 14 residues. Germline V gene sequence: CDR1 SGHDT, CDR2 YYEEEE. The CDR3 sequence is CASSPAGSGNTIYF. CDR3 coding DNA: TGTGCCAGCAGCCCGGCAGGGTCGGGCAACACCATATATTTT.